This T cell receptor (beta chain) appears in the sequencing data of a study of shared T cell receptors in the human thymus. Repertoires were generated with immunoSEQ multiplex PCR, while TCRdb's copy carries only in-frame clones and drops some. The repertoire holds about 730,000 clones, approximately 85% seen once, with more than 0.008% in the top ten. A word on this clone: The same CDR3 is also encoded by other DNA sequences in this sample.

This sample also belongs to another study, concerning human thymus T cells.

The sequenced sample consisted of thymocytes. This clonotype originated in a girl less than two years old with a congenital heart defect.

The CDR3 coding sequence is TGCGCCAGCAGCCTCACATTCTATGGCTACACCTTC. Amino acids: CASSLTFYGYTF. The chain carries TRBV5-1 and TRBJ1-2; no clear D. This CDR3 has 12 residues. CDR1 and CDR2 (germline): SGHRS, YFSETQ. V was pared by 4 bases and J by 4 bases, with 8 bases between.